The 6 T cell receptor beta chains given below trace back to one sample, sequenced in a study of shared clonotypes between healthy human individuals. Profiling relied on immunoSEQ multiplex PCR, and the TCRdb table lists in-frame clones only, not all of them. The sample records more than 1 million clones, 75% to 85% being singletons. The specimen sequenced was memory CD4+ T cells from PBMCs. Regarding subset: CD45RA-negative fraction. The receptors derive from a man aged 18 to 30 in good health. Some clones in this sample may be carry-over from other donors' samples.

The CDR3 nucleotides read TGCGCCAGCAGCCCCGGGACCCCGTCCGTGGAGCAGTACTTC. This sequence encodes CASSPGTPSVEQYF. The chain combines TRBV5-1 with TRBJ2-7; D assignment may be TRBD1 or TRBD2 (5 bases each). CDR3 size: 14 residues. Germline CDR1 reads SGHRS; CDR2 reads YFSETQ. V dropped 4 bases and J dropped 7 bases, with 18 bases sitting between them.

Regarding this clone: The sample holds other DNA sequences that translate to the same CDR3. CDR3 loop: CASSFTGNNEQFF. The CDR3 DNA is TGCGCCAGCAGCTTCACCGGGAACAATGAGCAGTTCTTC. The J gene is TRBJ2-1, the V gene TRBV5-1; D might be TRBD2 (5 bases). Trimming removed 2 bases from V and 5 bases from J, with 8 bases in between. Germline CDR1 reads SGHRS; CDR2 reads YFSETQ. The CDR3 loop spans 13 amino acids.

CDR3 loop: CASSFIDRWDYGYTF. The CDR3 bases are TGTGCCAGCAGCTTTATCGACAGGTGGGACTATGGCTACACCTTC. The chain is built from TRBV7-9 and TRBJ1-2; D may be TRBD1 (6 bases). The V gene's germline CDR1 is SEHNR and CDR2 FQNEAQ (reference sequence). V gave up 3 bases and J gave up 3 bases, with 14 bases separating them. The CDR3 extends over 15 amino acids.

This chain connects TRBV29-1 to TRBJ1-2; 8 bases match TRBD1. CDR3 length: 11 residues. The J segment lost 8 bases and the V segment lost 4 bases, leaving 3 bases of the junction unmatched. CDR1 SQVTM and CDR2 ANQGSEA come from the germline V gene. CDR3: CSVGRGQGYTF. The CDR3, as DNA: TGCAGCGTTGGCAGGGGGCAGGGCTACACCTTC.

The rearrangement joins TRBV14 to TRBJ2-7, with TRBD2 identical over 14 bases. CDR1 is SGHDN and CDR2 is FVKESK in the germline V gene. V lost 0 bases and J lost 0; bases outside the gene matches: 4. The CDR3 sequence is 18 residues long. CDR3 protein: CASSQDRGTSGSSYEQYF. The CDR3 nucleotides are TGTGCCAGCAGCCAAGACAGAGGGACTAGCGGGAGCTCCTACGAGCAGTACTTC. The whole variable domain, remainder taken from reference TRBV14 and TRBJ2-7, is EAGVTQFPSHSVIEKGQTVTLRCDPISGHDNLYWYRRVMGKEIKFLLHFVKESKQDESGMPNNRFLAERTGGTYSTLKVQPAELEDSGVYFCASSQDRGTSGSSYEQYFGPGTRLTVT.

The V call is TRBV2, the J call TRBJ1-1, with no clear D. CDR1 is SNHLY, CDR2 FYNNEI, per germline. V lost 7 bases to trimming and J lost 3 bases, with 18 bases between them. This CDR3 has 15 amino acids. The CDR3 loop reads CASNAESGLDTEAFF. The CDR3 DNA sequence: TGTGCCAGCAACGCGGAGTCTGGACTTGACACTGAAGCTTTCTTT.